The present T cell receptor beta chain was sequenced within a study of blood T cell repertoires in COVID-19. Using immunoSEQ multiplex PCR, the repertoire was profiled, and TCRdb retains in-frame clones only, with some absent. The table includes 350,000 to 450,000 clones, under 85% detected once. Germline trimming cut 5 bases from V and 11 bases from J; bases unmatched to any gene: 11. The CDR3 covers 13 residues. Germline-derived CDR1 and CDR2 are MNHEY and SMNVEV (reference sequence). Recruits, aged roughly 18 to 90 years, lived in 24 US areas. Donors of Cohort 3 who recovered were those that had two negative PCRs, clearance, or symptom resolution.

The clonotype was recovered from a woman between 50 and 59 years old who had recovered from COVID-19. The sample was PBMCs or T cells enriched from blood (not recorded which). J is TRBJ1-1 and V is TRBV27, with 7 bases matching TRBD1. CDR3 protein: CASSPWKGARAFF. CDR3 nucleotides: TGTGCCAGCAGTCCGTGGAAGGGGGCTCGCGCTTTCTTT.